A single sample is the source of the 3 T cell receptor beta chains below, sequenced in a study of T cell responses to AZD1222 COVID-19 vaccine. Profiling relied on immunoSEQ multiplex PCR, and the TCRdb table lists in-frame clones only, not all of them. Among some 150,000 clones listed, roughly 90% were seen once. The sample consisted of peripheral blood, taken 28 days after the second AZD1222 dose. These receptor sequences come from an adult who received the AZD1222 COVID-19 vaccine.

CDR3 bases: TGTGCCAGCAGTTTGCCCGGGTCCTACGAGCAGTACTTC. This gives the protein CASSLPGSYEQYF. This chain links TRBV27 with TRBJ2-7; D remains unclear. V was shortened by 3 bases and J by 1 base, with 7 bases between the two germline ends. There are 13 residues in the CDR3. Germline V gives CDR1 MNHEY, CDR2 SMNVEV (reference sequence).

The chain uses TRBV24-1 and TRBJ1-1, with 7 bases that match TRBD1. The CDR3 loop spans 14 amino acids. V trimming: 5 bases; J trimming: 0 bases; junction bases outside the gene matches: 2. In germline, CDR1 is KGHDR, CDR2 SFDVKD. This chain's CDR3 is CATSGDSMNTEAFF. The CDR3 bases are TGTGCCACCAGTGGGGACAGCATGAACACTGAAGCTTTCTTT.

V usage is TRBV5-1 and J usage is TRBJ2-7; 10 bases match TRBD1. The junction had 3 bases not matched to a gene; V was cut back by 2 bases and J by 1 base. CDR3 length equals 15 residues. Germline values: CDR1 SGHRS, CDR2 YFSETQ. CDR3 bases: TGCGCCAGCAGCTTCCGGGACAGGGGTTCCTACGAGCAGTACTTC. Its protein product is CASSFRDRGSYEQYF.